The 18 T cell receptor beta chains below all came from one sample that was sequenced in a study of blood T cell repertoires in COVID-19. Generated by immunoSEQ multiplex PCR, the TCRdb table keeps only in-frame clones and is missing some. The sample holds over 20,000 clones, roughly 88% seen once. The sample consisted of peripheral blood. Receptor source: a human donor in a cohort sampled during active COVID-19. The donor label of this sample is uncertain.

This clone was seen a handful of times. The chain couples TRBV19 to TRBJ2-7; the match to TRBD1 covers 10 bases. CDR3 length equals 16 residues. The junction had 14 bases not matched to a gene; V was cut back by 7 bases and J by 5 bases. CDR1 and CDR2 (germline): LNHDA, SQIVND (reference sequence). CDR3 protein: CASKKSRTGGLNEQYF. The CDR3 DNA is TGTGCCAGTAAAAAGTCAAGGACAGGGGGATTGAACGAGCAGTACTTC.

The rearrangement links TRBV5-1 to TRBJ2-2, with 8 bases matching TRBD1. With 7 bases clipped from V and 6 bases from J, the junction kept 20 bases outside the gene matches. The CDR3 is 18 amino acids. The germline V gene encodes CDR1 SGHRS and CDR2 YFSETQ. The CDR3 coding sequence is TGCGCCAGCGCGAGGTCCCCGCTTGACAGGGGATCCCCCGGGGAGCTGTTTTTT. Amino acids: CASARSPLDRGSPGELFF.

The J gene is TRBJ1-1, the V gene TRBV27; D uncertain. Germline V gene data show CDR1 as MNHEY and CDR2 as SMNVEV (reference sequence). The CDR3 extends over 15 amino acids. V was trimmed by 0 bases and J by 0 bases, leaving 8 bases between them. This chain's CDR3 is CASSLSGRVNTEAFF. The CDR3 bases are TGTGCCAGCAGTTTATCCGGGCGGGTGAACACTGAAGCTTTCTTT.

The chain recombines TRBV7-9 with TRBJ2-5; D is uncertain. The CDR3 totals 13 residues. V was pared by 6 bases and J by 1 base, with 9 bases between. Germline CDR1 and CDR2: SEHNR and FQNEAQ (reference sequence). The CDR3: CASSSSGQETQYF. CDR3 coding DNA: TGTGCCAGCAGTTCGAGTGGCCAAGAGACCCAGTACTTC.

The CDR3 spells CASSLRGQGRTEAFF. In DNA, the CDR3 is TGTGCCAGCAGCTTAAGAGGACAGGGGCGGACTGAAGCTTTCTTT. The V call is TRBV13, the J call TRBJ1-1, with 9 bases aligning to TRBD1. Germline V gene sequence: CDR1 PRHDT, CDR2 FYEKMQ (reference sequence). The CDR3 has 15 amino acids. J was trimmed by 5 bases and V by 2 bases; bases with no gene match: 6.

The CDR3 protein is CASSPQQGNQPQHF. CDR3 bases: TGTGCCAGTAGTCCACAACAGGGGAATCAGCCCCAGCATTTT. The rearrangement uses TRBV19 and TRBJ1-5, with 7 bases matching TRBD1. Germline CDR1 is LNHDA and CDR2 is SQIVND (reference sequence). Trimming removed 5 bases from V and 4 bases from J; junction bases left unmatched: 5. The CDR3 totals 14 residues.

Note on this clone: One end of the junction fails to match germline, which may point to a read error. V gene TRBV6-6 combines with J gene TRBJ1-6; 7 nucleotides align to TRBD1. The CDR3 is 14 amino acids. Germline V CDR1 and CDR2: MNHNY, SVGAGI (reference sequence). This CDR3 reads CASSDSRDSSPLHF. The CDR3 nucleotides read TGTGCCAGCAGTGACTCCCGGGACAGCTCACCCCTCCACTTT.

J is TRBJ1-2 and V is TRBV9; possible D gene TRBD1, 6 bases. Germline loops: CDR1 SGDLS, CDR2 YYNGEE. Trimming stripped 1 base from V and 4 bases from J, with 14 bases between. The CDR3 is 15 amino acids. In nucleotides, the CDR3 is TGTGCCAGCAGCGTACAAGGACAGACCGGCTATGGCTACACCTTC. It is translated as CASSVQGQTGYGYTF.

CDR3 in amino acids: CSVEEGGTEAFF. As DNA, the CDR3 is TGCAGCGTTGAGGAGGGAGGGACTGAAGCTTTCTTT. The rearrangement links TRBV29-1 to TRBJ1-1; D is undetermined. The CDR3 has 12 amino acids. Germline V gene sequence: CDR1 SQVTM, CDR2 ANQGSEA. V lost 3 bases and J 5 bases, leaving 10 bases between the germline ends.

The rearrangement joins TRBV12-1 to TRBJ2-3; TRBD2 is the table's D call, not checked against the DNA. TRBV12-1 is noted as a pseudogene. This CDR3 comprises 19 residues. CDR3 loop: CASSPRGWDSGRGTDTQYF. The CDR3 nucleotides read TGTGCCAGCAGCCCACGAGGGTGGGATAGCGGGAGGGGCACAGATACGCAGTATTTT.

The chain recombines TRBV5-4 with TRBJ2-5; the match to TRBD2 covers 13 bases. Unmatched junction bases numbered 8, after V lost 4 bases and J lost 5 bases. Germline V CDR1 and CDR2: SGHNT, YYREEE (reference sequence). The CDR3 loop spans 16 amino acids. The CDR3 DNA reads as TGTGCCAGCAGCCCCACTAGCGGGAGGGCCTGGGAGACCCAGTACTTC. Protein product: CASSPTSGRAWETQYF. The full variable domain, in which reference TRBV5-4 and TRBJ2-5 provide the parts outside the CDR3, is ETGVTQSPTHLIKTRGQQVTLRCSSQSGHNTVSWYQQALGQGPQFIFQYYREEENGRGNFPPRFSGLQFPNYSSELNVNALELDDSALYLCASSPTSGRAWETQYFGPGTRLLVL.

This chain uses TRBV7-2 with TRBJ2-3; D is unclear. Germline CDR1 and CDR2: SGHTA and FQGNSA. CDR3 length equals 15 residues. Deletions cut 1 base from V and 4 bases from J, with 12 bases between. CDR3 residues: CASSLVVGGADTQYF. CDR3 DNA sequence: TGTGCCAGCAGCTTAGTCGTAGGCGGCGCAGATACGCAGTATTTT.

Written as DNA, the CDR3 is TGTGCCAGCAGCTTAGCGGCTAGCACAGATACGCAGTATTTT. Translation: CASSLAASTDTQYF. The J gene is TRBJ2-3, the V gene TRBV7-9, with D uncertain. The CDR3 sequence is 14 residues long. V was trimmed by 0 bases and J by 0 bases, leaving 4 bases between them. Germline V gene data show CDR1 as SEHNR and CDR2 as FQNEAQ (reference sequence).

The V and J genes are TRBV3-1 (or the pseudogene TRBV3-2) and TRBJ2-5, with 7 bases that match TRBD2. This CDR3 spans 17 amino acids. V trimming: 0 bases; J trimming: 2 bases; junction bases outside the gene matches: 9. The germline V gene encodes CDR1 LGHDT and CDR2 YNNKEL (reference sequence). The CDR3 nucleotides are TGTGCCAGCAGCCAAGATAGCGGTAGTAGCGGGCAAGAGACCCAGTACTTC. This codes for CASSQDSGSSGQETQYF.

This clone was observed once. V is TRBV19 and J is TRBJ1-6; D remains unclear. Trimming stripped 3 bases from V and 8 bases from J, with 14 bases between. Germline CDR1 LNHDA, CDR2 SQIVND (reference sequence). The CDR3 loop spans 15 amino acids. In DNA form, the CDR3 reads TGTGCCAGTAGTATCCGGCGGGGAACGGATTCACCCCTCCACTTT. It translates to CASSIRRGTDSPLHF.

This chain joins TRBV27 and TRBJ2-5, with 7 bases that match TRBD1. The CDR3 has 14 amino acids. CDR1 MNHEY and CDR2 SMNVEV come from the germline V gene (reference sequence). V was clipped by 8 bases and J by 4 bases; unmatched bases: 10. CDR3 residues: CASAKGQKLETQYF. CDR3 coding DNA: TGTGCCAGCGCCAAGGGACAGAAACTAGAGACCCAGTACTTC.

The chain combines TRBV24-1 with TRBJ1-1, with a weak D call TRBD1 (5 bases). This CDR3 is 15 amino acids long. V was cut by 4 bases and J by 2 bases, with 13 bases left in between. Germline CDR1 reads KGHDR; CDR2 reads SFDVKD. The CDR3 region has the DNA TGTGCCACCAGTGAGTCGCGGCAGGGCAACACTGAAGCTTTCTTT. Its protein is CATSESRQGNTEAFF.

The chain recombines TRBV5-1 with TRBJ2-2; 8 nucleotides agree with TRBD1. CDR3 length: 14 residues. CDR1 is SGHRS and CDR2 is YFSETQ in the germline V gene. V was pared by 6 bases and J by 4 bases, with 5 bases of the junction left unmatched. The CDR3 nucleotides are TGCGCCAGCACCGACAGGGGTGGCACCGGGGAGCTGTTTTTT. It is translated as CASTDRGGTGELFF.